The 29 T cell receptor beta chains reported below all come from one sample, sequenced in a study of T cells after posttransplantation cyclophosphamide. Assay: immunoSEQ multiplex PCR; the TCRdb copy retains only in-frame clones and omits some. The data show tens of thousands of clones, approximately 90% seen once. The material sequenced was PBMCs. Receptors originate from a woman aged 50 to 60 in good health and a related stem cell transplant donor.

V and J are TRBV6-1 and TRBJ2-7; TRBD1 matches 7 bases. The V gene's germline CDR1 is MNHNS and CDR2 SASEGT. The V and J ends lost 10 bases and 0 bases, in that order; junction bases with no gene match: 6. This CDR3 comprises 13 residues. The CDR3 nucleotides read TGTGCCATCGACCGGGACAGCTCCTACGAGCAGTACTTC. Its protein is CAIDRDSSYEQYF.

The chain carries TRBV19 and TRBJ2-7, with 12 positions matching TRBD2. Trimming cost V 1 base and J 7 bases; bases outside gene matches: 5. Germline V gene sequence: CDR1 LNHDA, CDR2 SQIVND (reference sequence). This CDR3 has 15 amino acids. The CDR3 region is CASSIAGLAGQEQYF. CDR3 coding DNA: TGTGCCAGTAGTATAGCCGGACTAGCGGGACAGGAGCAGTACTTC. Together with reference TRBV19 and TRBJ2-7, the CDR3 gives the full variable domain: DGGITQSPKYLFRKEGQNVTLSCEQNLNHDAMYWYRQDPGQGLRLIYYSQIVNDFQKGDIAEGYSVSREKKESFPLTVTSAQKNPTAFYLCASSIAGLAGQEQYFGPGTRLTVT.

V gene TRBV6-1 combines with J gene TRBJ2-5; D is ambiguous. CDR1 is MNHNS and CDR2 is SASEGT in the germline V gene. The CDR3 is 14 residues long. Trimming left V 1 base short and J 0 bases short, with 6 bases between. CDR3 amino acids: CASSEDWYQETQYF. Here the CDR3 DNA reads TGTGCCAGCAGTGAAGACTGGTACCAAGAGACCCAGTACTTC.

With regard to this clone: The sample holds other DNA sequences that translate to the same CDR3. This sequence joins TRBV7-3 and TRBJ2-1; 11 bases agree with TRBD2. Germline CDR1 and CDR2: SGHTA and FQGTGA. This CDR3 has 15 residues. J was trimmed by 8 bases and V by 4 bases; bases with no gene match: 7. The CDR3 bases are TGTGCCAGCAGCTCCTTAGCGGGAGGGCGCGATGAGCAGTTCTTC. The encoded protein is CASSSLAGGRDEQFF.

V is TRBV7-9 and J is TRBJ1-5; 9 positions match TRBD1. CDR1 and CDR2 (germline): SEHNR, FQNEAQ (reference sequence). The CDR3 spans 16 residues. V lost 5 bases to trimming and J lost 6 bases; unmatched junction nucleotides: 11. For the CDR3, the DNA is TGTGCCAGCAGCCCGAGCCCGGGACAGGGTGCTCAGCCCCAGCATTTT. Protein: CASSPSPGQGAQPQHF.

This sequence joins TRBV6-5 and TRBJ2-3; D is ambiguous. Trimming removed 2 bases from V and 0 bases from J, with 9 bases in between. Germline V gene sequence: CDR1 MNHEY, CDR2 SVGAGI. The CDR3 runs 15 residues. The CDR3 DNA reads as TGTGCCAGCAGTTACGGTGTACAGAGCACAGATACGCAGTATTTT. This translates into CASSYGVQSTDTQYF.

A few counts support this clone. This rearrangement joins TRBV5-6 to TRBJ1-5, with D perhaps matching TRBD1 (5 bases). Germline V gives CDR1 SGHDT, CDR2 YYEEEE. This CDR3 comprises 15 residues. V lost 4 bases and J lost 3, with 14 bases in between. CDR3 DNA: TGTGCCAGCAGCGGCGGGGGGTCAAACAATCAGCCCCAGCATTTT. Protein: CASSGGGSNNQPQHF.

This chain joins TRBV5-8 and TRBJ1-5; TRBD1 agrees at 8 bases. From germline, CDR1 is SGHTS and CDR2 YDEGEE. V shed 4 bases and J 7 bases; nucleotides not matched to a gene: 7. This CDR3 is built from 14 residues. CDR3 sequence: CASSPGQGRQPQHF. The CDR3 DNA follows: TGTGCCAGCAGCCCTGGACAGGGACGCCAGCCCCAGCATTTT.

The rearrangement links TRBV19 to TRBJ1-4; no firm D call. The CDR3 totals 14 residues. CDR1 and CDR2 from the germline V gene are LNHDA and SQIVND (reference sequence). Trimming pared 6 bases from V and 2 bases from J, leaving 10 bases between. In DNA, the CDR3 is TGTGCCAGTAGAGCGACGGTTACTAATGAAAAACTGTTTTTT. Its protein product is CASRATVTNEKLFF.

This clone occurred a few times. CDR3: CASAEAAISGNTIYF. The CDR3 bases are TGTGCCAGCGCGGAAGCTGCTATCTCTGGAAACACCATATATTTT. The rearrangement joins TRBV5-6 to TRBJ1-3; the D is unclear. Trimming cost V 7 bases and J 0 bases, with 14 bases left between them. The germline V gene has CDR1 SGHDT and CDR2 YYEEEE. The CDR3 extends over 15 amino acids.

This clone was picked up a small number of times. The J gene is TRBJ1-2, the V gene TRBV6-5; 8 positions match TRBD1. The V segment lost 2 bases and the J segment 6 bases; nucleotides outside the gene matches: 5. The germline CDR1 and CDR2 sequences are MNHEY and SVGAGI. The CDR3 totals 14 residues. The CDR3 reads CASSYPGQGHGYTF. The CDR3 nucleotides read TGTGCCAGCAGTTACCCTGGACAGGGTCATGGCTACACCTTC.

The V and J genes are TRBV19 and TRBJ1-2, with 10 bases matching TRBD1. The germline gives CDR1 LNHDA, CDR2 SQIVND (reference sequence). This CDR3 spans 14 amino acids. Trimming cost V 6 bases and J 6 bases; bases outside gene matches: 7. DNA for the CDR3: TGTGCCAGTAGCGATCGGGGGACAGGGGATGGCTACACCTTC. Translation gives CASSDRGTGDGYTF.

The gene calls are TRBV19 and TRBJ2-1; D gene unclear. The CDR3 length is 14 residues. Germline assignment: CDR1 LNHDA and CDR2 SQIVND (reference sequence). V gave up 4 bases and J gave up 6 bases, with 13 bases separating them. The CDR3 sequence: CASSNTAAANEQFF. The CDR3, as DNA: TGTGCCAGTAGTAACACCGCGGCGGCCAATGAGCAGTTCTTC.

This clone has just one count. J is TRBJ1-1 and V is TRBV28, with TRBD1 matching over 7 bases. The CDR3 consists of 15 residues. Germline V gene lookup returns CDR1 MDHEN and CDR2 SYDVKM. Trimming took 5 bases from V and 2 from J; bases not matched to a gene: 8. The CDR3 reads CASSLGQPINTEAFF. The DNA for the CDR3 is TGTGCCAGCAGTCTGGGACAGCCAATTAACACTGAAGCTTTCTTT.

The gene calls are TRBV25-1 and TRBJ1-3, with 7 nucleotides matching TRBD1. From germline, CDR1 is MGHDK and CDR2 SYGVNS. CDR3 length: 15 residues. The V gene end was trimmed by 3 bases and the J gene end by 3 bases; junction bases not matched to a gene: 5. The CDR3 reads CASSDTGEGGNTIYF. The CDR3 region has the DNA TGTGCCAGCAGTGACACAGGGGAAGGTGGAAACACCATATATTTT.

The chain links TRBV9 to TRBJ1-5; TRBD1 is a possible D gene (5 bases). Trimming pared 0 bases from V and 6 bases from J, leaving 10 bases between. This CDR3 is built from 14 residues. Germline CDR1 is SGDLS and CDR2 is YYNGEE. CDR3 DNA: TGTGCCAGCAGCGTAGCGGGGGGTGTTCAGCCCCAGCATTTT. This encodes CASSVAGGVQPQHF.

The sample holds one count of this clone. The chain has TRBV18 and TRBJ1-2; D perhaps matches TRBD1 (6 bases). Trimming removed 2 bases at V and 4 bases at J, with 20 bases between. The CDR3 is 17 residues long. The germline CDR1 and CDR2 sequences are KGHSH and LQKENI. The CDR3 is CASSPAGQGPLTYGYTF. The CDR3 bases are TGTGCCAGCTCACCAGCCGGCCAGGGGCCCCTTACCTATGGCTACACCTTC.

CDR3 loop: CASRLAALDTQYF. DNA for the CDR3: TGTGCAAGTCGCTTAGCGGCCCTAGATACGCAGTATTTT. The rearrangement links TRBV12-2 to TRBJ2-3; the table's D gene call, TRBD1, was not cross checked with the DNA. TRBV12-2 represents a pseudogene. The CDR3 runs to 13 residues.

The chain links TRBV6-5 to TRBJ1-2; 8 bases map to TRBD1. The trim removed 7 bases at V and 4 bases at J, leaving 11 bases unmatched. This CDR3 spans 15 amino acids. Germline CDR1 is MNHEY and CDR2 is SVGAGI. CDR3 nucleotides: TGTGCCAGCACCACAGGACAGGGCGGGAGCTATGGCTACACCTTC. Its translation is CASTTGQGGSYGYTF.

The chain carries TRBV5-1 and TRBJ1-1, with 9 bases fitting TRBD1. V dropped 5 bases and J dropped 8; count of bases not matched to a gene: 4. The CDR3 is made up of 12 amino acids. The germline gives CDR1 SGHRS, CDR2 YFSETQ. CDR3 amino acids: CASRRDREEAFF. In DNA form, the CDR3 reads TGCGCCAGCAGACGGGACAGGGAGGAAGCTTTCTTT.

This chain joins TRBV10-1 and TRBJ2-3; D unresolved. The CDR3 loop spans 15 amino acids. Between the trimmed V and J ends, which lost 0 bases and 5 bases, there was a span of 12 bases. Germline CDR1 and CDR2: WNHNN and SYGVQD (reference sequence). The CDR3 nucleotides read TGCGCCAGCAGTGAGTCAAATTCTCTTAGAGATACGCAGTATTTT. Translated, it gives CASSESNSLRDTQYF.

The chain links TRBV25-1 to TRBJ1-2; 7 nucleotides agree with TRBD1. Per germline, CDR1 MGHDK and CDR2 SYGVNS. Germline trimming cut 6 bases from V and 0 bases from J; bases unmatched to any gene: 4. The CDR3 is made up of 14 amino acids. CDR3 sequence: CASRSGQANYGYTF. CDR3 DNA: TGTGCCAGCAGATCAGGACAGGCTAACTATGGCTACACCTTC.

The chain couples TRBV7-9 to TRBJ2-7; D ambiguous. The CDR3 totals 15 residues. Germline CDR1 SEHNR, CDR2 FQNEAQ (reference sequence). V was trimmed by 1 base and J by 1 base, leaving 11 bases between them. As DNA, the CDR3 is TGTGCCAGCAGCTTAGTCCCAGGTAGTTCCTACGAGCAGTACTTC. Protein sequence: CASSLVPGSSYEQYF.

The gene calls are TRBV6-1 and TRBJ1-1; 8 bases are a match to TRBD1. V dropped 5 bases and J dropped 8; count of bases not matched to a gene: 1. There are 11 residues in the CDR3. The germline CDR1 and CDR2 sequences are MNHNS and SASEGT. CDR3 DNA: TGTGCCAGCAGTCGGACAGGGGAAGCTTTCTTT. Its translation: CASSRTGEAFF.

This clone was observed a few times. The V call is TRBV6-1, the J call TRBJ2-5; TRBD2 matches at 11 bases. The CDR3 is 11 residues long. Germline loops: CDR1 MNHNS, CDR2 SASEGT. The J segment lost 5 bases and the V segment lost 11 bases, leaving 1 base of the junction unmatched. This CDR3 reads CALAGGETQYF. The CDR3 DNA follows: TGTGCCTTAGCGGGAGGGGAGACCCAGTACTTC.

The chain links TRBV18 to TRBJ2-7, with a tentative D call TRBD1 (5 bases). The CDR3 is 13 residues long. Germline assignment: CDR1 KGHSH and CDR2 LQKENI. V lost 3 bases and J 2 bases, leaving 8 bases between the germline ends. The DNA for the CDR3 is TGTGCCAGCTCACCTGGGGCAGCCTACGAGCAGTACTTC. Translating gives CASSPGAAYEQYF.

Concerning this clone itself: Other DNA sequences in this specimen translate into the identical CDR3. The V call is TRBV5-1, the J call TRBJ1-1, with D possibly TRBD1 on 6 matching bases. CDR3 length equals 13 residues. Trimming pared 4 bases from V and 2 bases from J, leaving 9 bases between. CDR1 and CDR2 from the germline V gene are SGHRS and YFSETQ. The CDR3 is CASSLDRNTEAFF. For the CDR3, the DNA is TGCGCCAGCAGCCTGGACAGAAACACTGAAGCTTTCTTT.

The chain recombines TRBV7-9 with TRBJ1-2; D not resolved. The CDR3 contains 16 residues. The V gene's germline CDR1 is SEHNR and CDR2 FQNEAQ (reference sequence). Trimming removed 1 base from V and 5 bases from J, with 17 bases in between. CDR3 DNA sequence: TGTGCCAGCAGCTTAGTAGAATGGGGAGATGGTTATGGCTACACCTTC. Protein sequence: CASSLVEWGDGYGYTF.

V gene TRBV19 combines with J gene TRBJ2-3; tentative D call: TRBD2 (5 bases). V lost 3 bases, J lost 8 bases, and 12 bases lay in between. The germline V gene encodes CDR1 LNHDA and CDR2 SQIVND (reference sequence). The CDR3 length is 13 residues. CDR3: CASSIGPAGTQYF. In DNA, the CDR3 is TGTGCCAGTAGTATCGGGCCTGCGGGTACGCAGTATTTT.